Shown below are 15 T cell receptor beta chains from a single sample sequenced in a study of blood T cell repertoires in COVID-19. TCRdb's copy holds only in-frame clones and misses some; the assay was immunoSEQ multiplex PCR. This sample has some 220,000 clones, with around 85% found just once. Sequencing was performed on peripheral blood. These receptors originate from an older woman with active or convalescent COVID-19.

This CDR3 is CASSLGQGNNEQFF. The CDR3 DNA follows: TGTGCCAGCAGTTTGGGGCAGGGGAACAATGAGCAGTTCTTC. This chain uses TRBV27 with TRBJ2-1; weak D call: TRBD1 (6 bases). V gave up 3 bases and J gave up 5 bases, with 11 bases separating them. This CDR3 has 14 amino acids. The V gene's germline CDR1 is MNHEY and CDR2 SMNVEV (reference sequence).

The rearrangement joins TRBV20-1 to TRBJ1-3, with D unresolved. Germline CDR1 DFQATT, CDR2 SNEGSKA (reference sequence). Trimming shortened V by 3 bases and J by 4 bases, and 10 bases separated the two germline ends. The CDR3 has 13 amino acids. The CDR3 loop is CSASDGVGNTIYF. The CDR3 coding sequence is TGCAGTGCTAGTGACGGGGTCGGAAACACCATATATTTT.

The CDR3 region is CASSQEPTGQGEAFF. CDR3 bases: TGCGCCAGCAGCCAGGAACCTACGGGACAGGGTGAAGCTTTCTTT. The rearrangement uses TRBV4-1 and TRBJ1-1; 9 nucleotides match TRBD1. The J segment lost 7 bases and the V segment lost 3 bases, leaving 9 bases of the junction unmatched. Germline V gene lookup returns CDR1 MGHRA and CDR2 YSYEKL. This CDR3 is built from 15 residues.

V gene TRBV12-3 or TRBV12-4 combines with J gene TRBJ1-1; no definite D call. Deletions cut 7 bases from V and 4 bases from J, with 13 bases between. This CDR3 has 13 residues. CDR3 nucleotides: TGTGCCAGCACCAAAGGAGGCGTCACTGAAGCTTTCTTT. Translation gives CASTKGGVTEAFF.

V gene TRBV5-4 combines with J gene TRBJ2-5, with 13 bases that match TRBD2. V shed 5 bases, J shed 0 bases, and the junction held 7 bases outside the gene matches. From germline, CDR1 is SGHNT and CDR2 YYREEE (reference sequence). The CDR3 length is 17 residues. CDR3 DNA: TGTGCCAGCAGTCAAGGACTAGCGGGGGCTAACCAAGAGACCCAGTACTTC. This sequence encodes CASSQGLAGANQETQYF.

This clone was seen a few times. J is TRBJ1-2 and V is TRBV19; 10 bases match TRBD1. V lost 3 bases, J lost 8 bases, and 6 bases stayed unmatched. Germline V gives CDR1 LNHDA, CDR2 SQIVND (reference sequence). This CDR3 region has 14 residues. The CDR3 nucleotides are TGTGCCAGTAGTATCGTCGGGACAGGGGCGGGCTACACCTTC. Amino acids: CASSIVGTGAGYTF.

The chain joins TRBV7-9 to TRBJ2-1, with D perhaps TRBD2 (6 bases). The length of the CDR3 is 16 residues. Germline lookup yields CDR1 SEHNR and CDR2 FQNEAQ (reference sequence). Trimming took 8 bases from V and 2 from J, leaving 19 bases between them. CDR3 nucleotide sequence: TGTGCCAGCCCCAACCCCCCGGGGGAGGCCTACAATGAGCAGTTCTTC. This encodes CASPNPPGEAYNEQFF.

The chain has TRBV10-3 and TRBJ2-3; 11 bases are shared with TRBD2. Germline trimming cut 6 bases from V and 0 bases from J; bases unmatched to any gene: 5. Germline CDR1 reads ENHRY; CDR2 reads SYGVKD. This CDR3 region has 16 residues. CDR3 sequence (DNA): TGTGCCATCAGCCCCTCTAGCGGGGGGAGCACAGATACGCAGTATTTT. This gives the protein CAISPSSGGSTDTQYF.

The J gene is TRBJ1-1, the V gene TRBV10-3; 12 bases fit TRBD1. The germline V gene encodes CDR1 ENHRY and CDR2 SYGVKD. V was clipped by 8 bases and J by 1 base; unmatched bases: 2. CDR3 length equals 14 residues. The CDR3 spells CAIGTGGWNTEAFF. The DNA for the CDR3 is TGTGCCATCGGGACAGGGGGCTGGAACACTGAAGCTTTCTTT.

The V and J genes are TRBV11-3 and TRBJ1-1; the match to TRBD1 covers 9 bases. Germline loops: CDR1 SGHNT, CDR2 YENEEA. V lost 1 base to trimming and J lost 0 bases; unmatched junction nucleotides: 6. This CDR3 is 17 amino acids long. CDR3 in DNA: TGTGCCAGCAGCTTAGTCCCACAGGGGGCGGTGAACACTGAAGCTTTCTTT. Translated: CASSLVPQGAVNTEAFF.

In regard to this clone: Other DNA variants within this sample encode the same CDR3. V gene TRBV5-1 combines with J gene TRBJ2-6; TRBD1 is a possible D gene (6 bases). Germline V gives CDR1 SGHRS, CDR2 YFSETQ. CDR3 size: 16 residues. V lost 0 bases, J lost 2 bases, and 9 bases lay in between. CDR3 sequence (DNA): TGCGCCAGCAGCTTGGAGGCAGGGGCTGGGGCCAACGTCCTGACTTTC. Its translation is CASSLEAGAGANVLTF. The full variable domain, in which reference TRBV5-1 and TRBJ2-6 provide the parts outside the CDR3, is KAGVTQTPRYLIKTRGQQVTLSCSPISGHRSVSWYQQTPGQGLQFLFEYFSETQRNKGNFPGRFSGRQFSNSRSEMNVSTLELGDSALYLCASSLEAGAGANVLTFGAGSRLTVL.

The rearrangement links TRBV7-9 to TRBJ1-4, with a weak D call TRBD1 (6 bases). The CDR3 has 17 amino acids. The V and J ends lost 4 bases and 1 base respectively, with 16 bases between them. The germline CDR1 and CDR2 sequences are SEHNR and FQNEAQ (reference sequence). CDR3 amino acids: CASSSGRGWGTNEKLFF. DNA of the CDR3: TGTGCCAGCAGCTCAGGCAGGGGTTGGGGAACTAATGAAAAACTGTTTTTT.

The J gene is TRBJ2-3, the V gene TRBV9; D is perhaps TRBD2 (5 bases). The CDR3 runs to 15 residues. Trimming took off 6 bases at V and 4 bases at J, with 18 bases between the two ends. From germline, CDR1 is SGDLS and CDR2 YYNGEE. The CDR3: CASTLGENVADTQYF. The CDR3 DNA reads TGTGCCAGCACCCTCGGGGAGAACGTGGCAGATACGCAGTATTTT.

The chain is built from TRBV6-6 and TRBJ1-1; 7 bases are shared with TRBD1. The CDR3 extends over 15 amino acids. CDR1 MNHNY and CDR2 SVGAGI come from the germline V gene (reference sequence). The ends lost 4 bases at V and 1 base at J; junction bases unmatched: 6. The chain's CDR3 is CASSSRQGQNTEAFF. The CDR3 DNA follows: TGTGCCAGCAGTTCCCGACAGGGACAGAACACTGAAGCTTTCTTT.

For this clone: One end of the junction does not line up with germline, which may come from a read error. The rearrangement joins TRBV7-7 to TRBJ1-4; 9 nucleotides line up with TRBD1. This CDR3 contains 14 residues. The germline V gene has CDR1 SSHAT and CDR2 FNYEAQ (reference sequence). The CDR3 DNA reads TGTGCTAGCAGCTTAGGGACAGGGCATGAAAAACTGTTTTTT. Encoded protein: CASSLGTGHEKLFF.